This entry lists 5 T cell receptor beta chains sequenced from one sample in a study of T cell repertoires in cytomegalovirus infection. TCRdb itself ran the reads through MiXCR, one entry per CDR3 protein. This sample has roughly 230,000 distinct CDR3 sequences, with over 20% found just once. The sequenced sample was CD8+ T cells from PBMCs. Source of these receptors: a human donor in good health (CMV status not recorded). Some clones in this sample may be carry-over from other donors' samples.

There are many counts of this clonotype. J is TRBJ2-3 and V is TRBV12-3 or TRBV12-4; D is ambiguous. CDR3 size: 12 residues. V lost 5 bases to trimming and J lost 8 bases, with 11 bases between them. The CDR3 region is CASSTGLGTQYF. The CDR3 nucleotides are TGTGCCAGCAGTACCGGGCTCGGTACGCAGTATTTT.

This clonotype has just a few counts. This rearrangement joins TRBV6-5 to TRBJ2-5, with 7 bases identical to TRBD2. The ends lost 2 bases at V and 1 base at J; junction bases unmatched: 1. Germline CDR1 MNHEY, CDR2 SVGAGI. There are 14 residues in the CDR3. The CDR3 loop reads CASSYTSVQETQYF. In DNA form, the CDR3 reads TGTGCCAGCAGTTACACTAGCGTCCAAGAGACCCAGTACTTC.

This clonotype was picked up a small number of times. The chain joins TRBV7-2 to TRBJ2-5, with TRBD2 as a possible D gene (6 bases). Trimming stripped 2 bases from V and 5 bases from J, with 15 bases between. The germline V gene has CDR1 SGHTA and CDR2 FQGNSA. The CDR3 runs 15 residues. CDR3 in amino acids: CASSLQPAGIETQYF. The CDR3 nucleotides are TGTGCCAGCAGCTTACAACCCGCGGGGATCGAGACCCAGTACTTC.

The CDR3 sequence is CASSPTSSGGSVRGDNEQFF. In DNA form, the CDR3 reads TGTGCCAGCAGCCCAACTTCTAGCGGGGGGTCCGTTCGGGGGGACAATGAGCAGTTCTTC. The genes are TRBV2 and TRBJ2-1; 11 positions agree with TRBD2. V gave up 6 bases and J gave up 5 bases; unmatched junction bases: 21. The germline gives CDR1 SNHLY, CDR2 FYNNEI. The CDR3 runs 20 residues.

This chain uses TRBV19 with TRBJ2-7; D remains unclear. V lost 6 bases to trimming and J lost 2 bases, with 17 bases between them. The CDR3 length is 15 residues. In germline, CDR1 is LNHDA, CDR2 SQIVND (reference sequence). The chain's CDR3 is CASSPLATVTYEQYF. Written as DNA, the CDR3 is TGTGCCAGTAGCCCCCTTGCCACGGTAACCTACGAGCAGTACTTC.